Following are 15 T cell receptor beta chains from one sample sequenced in a study of cytomegalovirus exposure and HLA in healthy donors. Some clones are missing from TCRdb's copy, which holds only in-frame ones; the method was immunoSEQ multiplex PCR. Of tens of thousands of clones in the sample, around 97% are singletons; the top ten hold around 1.6%. Material for sequencing was PBMCs. The receptor set was obtained from a woman in her late teens or twenties in good health and CMV-seropositive.

This chain uses TRBV7-3 with TRBJ2-1; 8 bases line up with TRBD2. The CDR3 extends over 18 amino acids. Germline V gene lookup returns CDR1 SGHTA and CDR2 FQGTGA. The V segment lost 5 bases and the J segment 6 bases; nucleotides outside the gene matches: 18. CDR3 nucleotides: TGTGCCAGCAGCCCCATGGGGAGTGGAGCGGGAGTCGGCAATGAGCAGTTCTTC. Encoded protein: CASSPMGSGAGVGNEQFF.

Here the CDR3 reads CASAAPAGENYEQYF. As DNA, the CDR3 is TGCGCCAGCGCCGCTCCGGCGGGAGAGAACTACGAGCAGTACTTC. This sequence joins TRBV5-1 and TRBJ2-7, with TRBD2 matching 7 bases. The CDR3 length is 15 residues. Trimming removed 7 bases from V and 3 bases from J; junction bases left unmatched: 13. Germline-derived CDR1 and CDR2 are SGHRS and YFSETQ.

V gene TRBV4-1 combines with J gene TRBJ2-3; a possible D gene is TRBD1 (5 bases). The germline V gene encodes CDR1 MGHRA and CDR2 YSYEKL. Between the trimmed V and J ends, which lost 4 bases and 0 bases, there was a span of 17 bases. CDR3 length: 17 residues. The CDR3 nucleotides are TGCGCCAGCAGCCCAGGCCAGTGGAGACAGAGCACAGATACGCAGTATTTT. This codes for CASSPGQWRQSTDTQYF.

This sequence joins TRBV11-1 and TRBJ1-1, with a weak D call TRBD1 (6 bases). Looked up from germline, CDR1 is SGHAT and CDR2 is FQDESV (reference sequence). This CDR3 spans 15 amino acids. V was pared by 3 bases and J by 1 base, with 12 bases between. The DNA of the CDR3 is TGTGCCAGCAGCTTTTTAGGACAGCAGAACACTGAAGCTTTCTTT. Encoded protein: CASSFLGQQNTEAFF.

With respect to this clone: One end of the junction varies from germline; a read error may be responsible. V and J are TRBV9 and TRBJ2-1; D possibly corresponds to TRBD2 (6 bases). The CDR3 length is 15 residues. Germline loops: CDR1 SGDLS, CDR2 YYNGEE. The CDR3 loop is CAGSPGGDSYNEQFF. As DNA, the CDR3 is TGTGCCGGCAGTCCCGGGGGAGACTCCTACAATGAGCAGTTCTTC.

This chain links TRBV30 with TRBJ1-1, with a possible D match to TRBD1 (6 bases). The CDR3 is 16 amino acids. Trimming took off 2 bases at V and 0 bases at J, with 16 bases between the two ends. CDR1 and CDR2 (germline): GTSNPN, SVGIG (reference sequence). The CDR3 loop is CAWSNPRDNLNTEAFF. The DNA of the CDR3 is TGTGCCTGGAGTAACCCCCGGGACAACCTGAACACTGAAGCTTTCTTT.

The chain is built from TRBV19 and TRBJ1-5; D not certain. V was trimmed by 4 bases and J by 0 bases, leaving 16 bases between them. Germline CDR1 reads LNHDA; CDR2 reads SQIVND (reference sequence). This CDR3 is 17 amino acids long. For the CDR3, the DNA is TGTGCCAGTAGTAACACGACGTTAGCGGATAGCAATCAGCCCCAGCATTTT. Translation: CASSNTTLADSNQPQHF.

This sequence joins TRBV6-1 and TRBJ2-1; D may be TRBD1 (5 bases). V was pared by 0 bases and J by 4 bases, with 16 bases between. Germline V gives CDR1 MNHNS, CDR2 SASEGT. The CDR3 length is 17 residues. DNA of the CDR3: TGTGCCAGCAGTGAAGCGGCAAGGGGCAGCGTATACAATGAGCAGTTCTTC. Translating gives CASSEAARGSVYNEQFF.

This CDR3 is CASTPGTGVIVQYF. DNA of the CDR3: TGTGCCAGCACCCCCGGGACAGGCGTTATAGTGCAGTACTTC. V gene TRBV5-6 combines with J gene TRBJ2-7; 8 bases are shared with TRBD1. Germline V gene data show CDR1 as SGHDT and CDR2 as YYEEEE. Losses at the gene ends were 6 bases for V and 9 bases for J; bases not matched to a gene: 14. CDR3 length: 14 residues.

J is TRBJ1-2 and V is TRBV18; 8 nucleotides line up with TRBD1. The germline gives CDR1 KGHSH, CDR2 LQKENI. The J segment lost 5 bases and the V segment lost 6 bases, leaving 5 bases of the junction unmatched. This CDR3 region has 13 residues. This chain's CDR3 is CASSPGQGYGYTF. Written as DNA, the CDR3 is TGTGCCAGCTCCCCCGGACAGGGATATGGCTACACCTTC.

V is TRBV7-8 and J is TRBJ2-5, with 11 bases that match TRBD2. The CDR3 has 15 residues. Trimming took 6 bases from V and 4 from J; bases not matched to a gene: 7. Germline CDR1 is SGHVS and CDR2 is FQNEAQ. The CDR3 reads CASRNSGRVGETQYF. The CDR3 nucleotides are TGTGCCAGCAGAAATAGCGGGAGGGTGGGAGAGACCCAGTACTTC.

CDR3 nucleotide sequence: TGTGCCAGCAGCTTGGGAGGGGGTAACACTGAAGCTTTCTTT. It specifies CASSLGGGNTEAFF. The chain is built from TRBV5-4 and TRBJ1-1; tentative D call: TRBD1 (6 bases). The CDR3 runs to 14 residues. Per the germline V gene, CDR1 is SGHNT and CDR2 is YYREEE (reference sequence). V gave up 0 bases and J gave up 2 bases, with 8 bases separating them. The variable domain in full, with the rest retrieved from reference TRBV5-4 and TRBJ1-1, is ETGVTQSPTHLIKTRGQQVTLRCSSQSGHNTVSWYQQALGQGPQFIFQYYREEENGRGNFPPRFSGLQFPNYSSELNVNALELDDSALYLCASSLGGGNTEAFFGQGTRLTVV.

The chain uses TRBV25-1 and TRBJ2-7, with a weak D call TRBD2 (5 bases). V gave up 2 bases and J gave up 4 bases, with 6 bases separating them. The CDR3 runs 12 residues. CDR1 and CDR2 (germline): MGHDK, SYGVNS. CDR3 sequence (DNA): TGTGCCAGCAGTGAACCGGGATACGAGCAGTACTTC. This sequence encodes CASSEPGYEQYF.

This clone was counted a single time. The chain recombines TRBV27 with TRBJ2-2, with 10 bases identical to TRBD1. V was pared by 2 bases and J by 3 bases, with 3 bases of the junction left unmatched. This CDR3 is built from 16 residues. Germline V CDR1 and CDR2: MNHEY, SMNVEV (reference sequence). The chain's CDR3 is CASSLKGTGDTGELFF. The CDR3 DNA reads TGTGCCAGCAGTTTAAAAGGGACAGGGGACACCGGGGAGCTGTTTTTT.

The chain couples TRBV5-1 to TRBJ2-7; a weak D match, TRBD2 (6 bases). Germline values: CDR1 SGHRS, CDR2 YFSETQ. Trimming stripped 4 bases from V and 3 bases from J, with 17 bases between. CDR3 length equals 15 residues. The CDR3 bases are TGCGCCAGCAGCCTGCGGGACGCAAGGGGCTACGAGCAGTACTTC. Translating it yields CASSLRDARGYEQYF.